What follows are 30 T cell receptor beta chains derived from one specimen sequenced in a study of cytomegalovirus exposure and HLA in healthy donors. It was with 60 Vbeta and 13 Jbeta primers that the PCR ran. Assay: immunoSEQ multiplex PCR; the TCRdb copy retains only in-frame clones and omits some. The table lists over 150,000 clones. The specimen was PBMCs. Receptors were obtained from a boy aged 10-17 years in good health and CMV-seronegative.

The CDR3 coding sequence is TGTGCCAGCGCAGGGGGAGTCTCCTATAATTCACCCCTCCACTTT. Translation: CASAGGVSYNSPLHF. The J gene is TRBJ1-6, the V gene TRBV5-6; 7 positions match TRBD1. Trimming cost V 7 bases and J 0 bases; bases outside gene matches: 4. CDR1 SGHDT and CDR2 YYEEEE come from the germline V gene. This CDR3 has 15 amino acids. The full variable domain, its missing parts supplied by reference TRBV5-6 and TRBJ1-6, is DAGVTQSPTHLIKTRGQQVTLRCSPKSGHDTVSWYQQALGQGPQFIFQYYEEEERQRGNFPDRFSGHQFPNYSSELNVNALLLGDSALYLCASAGGVSYNSPLHFGNGTRLTVT.

The chain joins TRBV4-3 to TRBJ2-3, with a weak D call TRBD2 (5 bases). Deletions cut 1 base from V and 1 base from J, with 21 bases between. CDR1 is LGHNA and CDR2 is YSLEER in the germline V gene. This CDR3 comprises 19 residues. CDR3 sequence: CASSQVSGFTSFRTDTQYF. The CDR3 DNA reads TGCGCCAGCAGCCAAGTCAGCGGATTTACCTCTTTCCGCACAGATACGCAGTATTTT.

In DNA, the CDR3 is TGCGCCAGCAGCCGATTTGGGGGGGATACCTACGAGCAGTACTTC. Its protein is CASSRFGGDTYEQYF. The V and J genes are TRBV5-1 and TRBJ2-5; the match to TRBD2 covers 7 bases. Judging by the DNA end, TRBJ2-7 fits better; the J call may be wrong. The length of the CDR3 is 15 residues. Germline values: CDR1 SGHRS, CDR2 YFSETQ.

This chain uses TRBV15 with TRBJ2-3, with 14 bases matching TRBD2. CDR1 and CDR2 from the germline V gene are LNHNV and YYDKDF (reference sequence). Trimming removed 1 base from V and 1 base from J; junction bases left unmatched: 7. The CDR3 spans 19 residues. The CDR3: CATSRATSGGVKGTDTQYF. The CDR3 DNA reads as TGTGCCACCAGCAGAGCGACTAGCGGGGGGGTTAAGGGCACAGATACGCAGTATTTT.

The V gene is TRBV11-2, the J gene TRBJ2-1; the D gene is possibly TRBD2 (5 bases). This CDR3 is 15 amino acids long. Germline V gene sequence: CDR1 SGHAT, CDR2 FQNNGV. The germline V and J ends were trimmed by 3 bases and 0 bases, with 9 bases remaining between them. CDR3 protein: CASSFSGSSYNEQFF. DNA for the CDR3: TGTGCCAGCAGCTTTTCGGGGAGCTCCTACAATGAGCAGTTCTTC.

The CDR3 DNA follows: TGTGCCTGGAGTGTAGGTCAGGGGAACACTGAAGCTTTCTTT. It yields the protein CAWSVGQGNTEAFF. J is TRBJ1-1 and V is TRBV30, with TRBD1 as a possible D gene (5 bases). The CDR3 consists of 14 residues. The germline gives CDR1 GTSNPN, CDR2 SVGIG (reference sequence). V gave up 0 bases and J gave up 1 base, with 9 bases separating them.

This chain connects TRBV5-6 to TRBJ1-1; no reliable D call. Looked up from germline, CDR1 is SGHDT and CDR2 is YYEEEE. This CDR3 contains 16 residues. V lost 4 bases and J lost 0, with 16 bases in between. The CDR3, as DNA: TGTGCCAGCAGCCGGGATAGGACCGACTTGAACACTGAAGCTTTCTTT. It is translated as CASSRDRTDLNTEAFF.

J is TRBJ1-2 and V is TRBV30; 7 bases match TRBD1. V was pared by 2 bases and J by 1 base, with 13 bases of the junction left unmatched. The CDR3 contains 17 residues. Germline-derived CDR1 and CDR2 are GTSNPN and SVGIG (reference sequence). The CDR3 DNA sequence: TGTGCCTGGAGTAGAATGGTTCGGACAGGAGGTAACTATGGCTACACCTTC. It codes for CAWSRMVRTGGNYGYTF.

The CDR3 sequence: CASSSTGGSYNEQFF. The CDR3 region has the DNA TGTGCCAGCAGCTCGACAGGGGGCTCCTACAATGAGCAGTTCTTC. The chain joins TRBV7-3 to TRBJ2-1; 9 bases line up with TRBD1. The germline V gene encodes CDR1 SGHTA and CDR2 FQGTGA. V trimming: 4 bases; J trimming: 0 bases; junction bases outside the gene matches: 1. The CDR3 has 15 residues. Complete variable domain (other parts from reference TRBV7-3 and TRBJ2-1): GAGVSQTPSNKVTEKGKYVELRCDPISGHTALYWYRQSLGQGPEFLIYFQGTGAADDSGLPNDRFFAVRPEGSVSTLKIQRTERGDSAVYLCASSSTGGSYNEQFFGPGTRLTVL.

The genes are TRBV11-2 and TRBJ2-5; TRBD1 aligns across 9 bases. The closer fit of TRBJ2-7 to the DNA end suggests the J call may be wrong. Germline-derived CDR1 and CDR2 are SGHAT and FQNNGV. The CDR3 sequence is 13 residues long. The CDR3 reads CASSLGQGFEQYF. The CDR3 nucleotides are TGTGCCAGCAGCTTGGGACAGGGCTTCGAGCAGTACTTC.

The V and J genes are TRBV19 and TRBJ1-6; 7 bases agree with TRBD1. In germline, CDR1 is LNHDA, CDR2 SQIVND (reference sequence). With 0 bases clipped from V and 5 bases from J, the junction kept 7 bases outside the gene matches. This CDR3 has 17 amino acids. The CDR3 region has the DNA TGTGCCAGTAGTATAGAATCCGGACAGGAACATAATTCACCCCTCCACTTT. Encoded protein: CASSIESGQEHNSPLHF.

V usage is TRBV7-3 and J usage is TRBJ2-3; D remains unclear. The CDR3 consists of 13 residues. From germline, CDR1 is SGHTA and CDR2 FQGTGA. Trimming stripped 6 bases from V and 2 bases from J, with 9 bases between. The CDR3 protein is CASSAVSTDTQYF. The DNA of the CDR3 is TGTGCCAGCAGTGCGGTCTCCACAGATACGCAGTATTTT.

The chain uses TRBV2 and TRBJ1-2; TRBD1 matches 8 bases. Germline V gives CDR1 SNHLY, CDR2 FYNNEI. The CDR3 contains 14 residues. V trimming: 3 bases; J trimming: 5 bases; junction bases outside the gene matches: 5. The CDR3 sequence is CASSDSGQGYGYTF. For the CDR3, the DNA is TGTGCCAGCAGTGATTCCGGACAGGGTTATGGCTACACCTTC.

The J gene is TRBJ1-6, the V gene TRBV28, with D maybe TRBD1 (5 bases). V lost 3 bases, J lost 10 bases, and 13 bases lay in between. The V gene's germline CDR1 is MDHEN and CDR2 SYDVKM. The CDR3 spans 14 residues. The CDR3 DNA follows: TGTGCCAGCAGTTTCGTTAGGGGCACATCACCCCTCCACTTT. Amino acids: CASSFVRGTSPLHF. The full variable domain, its missing parts supplied by reference TRBV28 and TRBJ1-6, is DVKVTQSSRYLVKRTGEKVFLECVQDMDHENMFWYRQDPGLGLRLIYFSYDVKMKEKGDIPEGYSVSREKKERFSLILESASTNQTSMYLCASSFVRGTSPLHFGNGTRLTVT.

This sequence joins TRBV15 and TRBJ2-5; the D gene is possibly TRBD1 (6 bases). Between the trimmed V and J ends, which lost 1 base and 5 bases, there was a span of 8 bases. Germline CDR1 LNHNV, CDR2 YYDKDF (reference sequence). This CDR3 comprises 13 residues. CDR3 amino acids: CATSRGGLETQYF. In DNA, the CDR3 is TGTGCCACCAGCAGAGGGGGGCTGGAGACCCAGTACTTC.

This chain connects TRBV7-2 to TRBJ1-6; no clear D gene. V lost 7 bases and J lost 8, with 18 bases in between. The CDR3 sequence is 15 residues long. Germline loops: CDR1 SGHTA, CDR2 FQGNSA. The CDR3, as DNA: TGTGCCAGCACCCCGAATGGAGGGCCTTATTCACCCCTCCACTTT. Its protein is CASTPNGGPYSPLHF.

V is TRBV5-1 and J is TRBJ1-6; TRBD1 aligns across 7 bases. The germline CDR1 and CDR2 sequences are SGHRS and YFSETQ. The trim removed 3 bases at V and 8 bases at J, leaving 17 bases unmatched. The CDR3 is made up of 18 amino acids. CDR3: CASSSDLNRRGLYSPLHF. The CDR3 DNA is TGCGCCAGCAGCTCGGACCTTAACAGAAGGGGGCTCTATTCACCCCTCCACTTT.

The rearrangement uses TRBV28 and TRBJ2-7, with 8 bases matching TRBD1. The CDR3 totals 14 residues. With 3 bases clipped from V and 6 bases from J, the junction kept 7 bases outside the gene matches. The germline V gene encodes CDR1 MDHEN and CDR2 SYDVKM. This CDR3 is CASSFRRGRAEQYF. The DNA for the CDR3 is TGTGCCAGCAGTTTCCGCAGGGGGCGCGCCGAGCAGTACTTC. The full variable domain, rest sourced from reference TRBV28 and TRBJ2-7, is DVKVTQSSRYLVKRTGEKVFLECVQDMDHENMFWYRQDPGLGLRLIYFSYDVKMKEKGDIPEGYSVSREKKERFSLILESASTNQTSMYLCASSFRRGRAEQYFGPGTRLTVT.

The chain carries TRBV19 and TRBJ2-1, with D hard to call. The V end was cut by 0 bases, the J end by 0 bases, with 9 bases between. CDR3 length: 16 amino acids. In germline, CDR1 is LNHDA, CDR2 SQIVND (reference sequence). CDR3 amino acids: CASSIEAQSSYNEQFF. CDR3 nucleotide sequence: TGTGCCAGTAGTATAGAGGCCCAAAGCTCCTACAATGAGCAGTTCTTC.

This sequence joins TRBV6-4 and TRBJ2-1; TRBD2 matches at 8 bases. With V trimmed by 0 bases and J by 10 bases, 5 bases remained unmatched. The germline CDR1 and CDR2 sequences are MRHNA and SNTAGT. The length of the CDR3 is 14 residues. The CDR3 coding sequence is TGTGCCAGCAGTGACTCGATAGGCGGGGGGGAGCAGTTCTTC. Protein sequence: CASSDSIGGGEQFF.

The V call is TRBV28, the J call TRBJ2-3, with TRBD2 matching 7 bases. The CDR3 spans 15 residues. J gave up 6 bases and V 6 bases, and 12 bases lay outside the gene matches. CDR1 and CDR2 from the germline V gene are MDHEN and SYDVKM. The CDR3 coding sequence is TGTGCCAGCAGACCTCGGACGGGGGGACGGGATACGCAGTATTTT. Protein product: CASRPRTGGRDTQYF.

This chain uses TRBV5-4 with TRBJ1-2, with D perhaps TRBD1 (5 bases). The CDR3 is made up of 16 amino acids. Trimming took 2 bases from V and 2 from J, leaving 16 bases between them. Germline V gives CDR1 SGHNT, CDR2 YYREEE (reference sequence). CDR3 sequence (DNA): TGTGCCAGCAGCTTAACTGGGGCAGACCTCAACTATGGCTACACCTTC. Its translation: CASSLTGADLNYGYTF.

The rearrangement uses TRBV19 and TRBJ2-3; no clear D gene. The CDR3 loop spans 12 amino acids. V shed 5 bases and J shed 3 bases, with 6 bases lying between them. Germline V CDR1 and CDR2: LNHDA, SQIVND (reference sequence). The CDR3 DNA is TGTGCCAGTAGTCGAGGAACAGATACGCAGTATTTT. Its protein is CASSRGTDTQYF.

The chain recombines TRBV29-1 with TRBJ2-1, with a possible D match to TRBD2 (7 bases). V lost 0 bases to trimming and J lost 6 bases, with 24 bases between them. Germline V gene lookup returns CDR1 SQVTM and CDR2 ANQGSEA. The CDR3 totals 18 residues. The CDR3 is CSVEDLAQRDTPLNEQFF. CDR3 nucleotide sequence: TGCAGCGTTGAAGATCTTGCTCAGCGGGACACACCTCTCAATGAGCAGTTCTTC.

The chain is built from TRBV19 and TRBJ1-3; D is possibly TRBD1 (5 bases). Germline lookup yields CDR1 LNHDA and CDR2 SQIVND (reference sequence). V gave up 0 bases and J gave up 0 bases, with 6 bases separating them. The CDR3 sequence is 15 residues long. In nucleotides, the CDR3 is TGTGCCAGTAGTATAGACAGGGACTCTGGAAACACCATATATTTT. This translates into CASSIDRDSGNTIYF. The full variable domain, rest sourced from reference TRBV19 and TRBJ1-3, is DGGITQSPKYLFRKEGQNVTLSCEQNLNHDAMYWYRQDPGQGLRLIYYSQIVNDFQKGDIAEGYSVSREKKESFPLTVTSAQKNPTAFYLCASSIDRDSGNTIYFGEGSWLTVV.

The V call is TRBV5-5, the J call TRBJ1-1; D is unclear. The V gene lost 2 bases and the J gene lost 1 base, with 12 bases spanning the gap. The CDR3 is 15 residues long. Germline CDR1 reads SGHKS; CDR2 reads YYEKEE (reference sequence). DNA for the CDR3: TGTGCCAGCAGCTTTTCGGGGTGGGGGAACACTGAAGCTTTCTTT. Its translation: CASSFSGWGNTEAFF.

The chain has TRBV5-1 and TRBJ1-2; 9 bases are shared with TRBD1. CDR1 and CDR2 (germline): SGHRS, YFSETQ. V shed 5 bases, J shed 3 bases, and the junction held 11 bases outside the gene matches. CDR3 length: 16 residues. DNA of the CDR3: TGCGCCAGCAGTCCCCCCCGAACAGGGGGCGACTATGGCTACACCTTC. Its protein product is CASSPPRTGGDYGYTF.

Concerning this clone: In the same sample, other DNA sequences code for this CDR3. The gene calls are TRBV5-6 and TRBJ2-1, with D possibly being TRBD1 (6 bases). Germline CDR1 and CDR2: SGHDT and YYEEEE. The CDR3 consists of 15 residues. V lost 1 base, J lost 6 bases, and 14 bases lay in between. In DNA, the CDR3 is TGTGCCAGCAGCTTGAAGCAGGGGAGTTTCAATGAGCAGTTCTTC. Its protein is CASSLKQGSFNEQFF.

This chain connects TRBV11-2 to TRBJ1-1, with D possibly matching TRBD1 (5 bases). CDR3 size: 12 residues. Germline V gene data show CDR1 as SGHAT and CDR2 as FQNNGV. Trimming cost V 0 bases and J 7 bases, with 6 bases left between them. The CDR3 region has the DNA TGTGCCAGCAGCTTAGAAGGGGTTGAAGCTTTCTTT. This codes for CASSLEGVEAFF.

This chain uses TRBV18 with TRBJ2-1; D gene unclear. This CDR3 is 12 amino acids long. CDR1 KGHSH and CDR2 LQKENI come from the germline V gene. Trimming took 2 bases from V and 6 from J, leaving 5 bases between them. For the CDR3, the DNA is TGTGCCAGCTCACCAGGCATCAATGAGCAGTTCTTC. Translated: CASSPGINEQFF. Based on the CDR3 plus reference TRBV18 and TRBJ2-1, the full variable domain is NAGVMQNPRHLVRRRGQEARLRCSPMKGHSHVYWYRQLPEEGLKFMVYLQKENIIDESGMPKERFSAEFPKEGPSILRIQQVVRGDSAAYFCASSPGINEQFFGPGTRLTVL.